This T cell receptor beta chain was identified in a study of CD8 T cells in Susac syndrome. Findings of the study overall: The study admitted that it had a relatively small number of individuals in its TCR sequencing and HLA analysis.

About 0.45 to 1 ug RNA was reverse transcribed with random hexamers. Amplification of TCR beta CDR3 used immunoSEQ multiplex PCR across 54 Vbeta and 13 Jbeta. TCRdb ran MiXCR on the immunoSEQ multiplex PCR reads and lists one entry per CDR3 protein. The data contain a few hundred thousand distinct CDR3 sequences, 95% of them singletons. The sequenced target, TCR beta, came from blood CD8+ and CD4+ T cells. TEMRA cells were FACS-enriched and CD8+ and CD4+ T cells negatively isolated. To note about this clonotype: Its target is not known.

Germline-derived CDR1 and CDR2 are MGHRA and YSYEKL. J lost 2 bases, V lost 1 base, and 10 bases had no gene match. The length of the CDR3 is 18 residues. The chain is built from TRBV4-1 and TRBJ1-3, with TRBD1 identical over 8 bases. Sequencing input: CD4+ T cells from PBMCs. The source is a human donor with multiple sclerosis. Written as DNA, the CDR3 is TGCGCCAGCAGCCAAGGACCCGGTGGACAGGGTGCTGGAAACACCATATATTTT. Residues: CASSQGPGGQGAGNTIYF.